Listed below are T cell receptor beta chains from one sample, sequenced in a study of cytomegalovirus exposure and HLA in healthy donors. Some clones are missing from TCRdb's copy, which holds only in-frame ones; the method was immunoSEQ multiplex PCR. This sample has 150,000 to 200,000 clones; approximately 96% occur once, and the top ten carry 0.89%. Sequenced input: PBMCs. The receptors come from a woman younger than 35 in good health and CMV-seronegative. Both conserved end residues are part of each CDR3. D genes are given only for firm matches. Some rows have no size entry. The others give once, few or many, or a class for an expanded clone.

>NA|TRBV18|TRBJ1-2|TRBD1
TGTGCCAGCTCACCCAACGTGGACAGGGGGGATACTAACTATGGCTACACCTTC
CASSPNVDRGDTNYGYTF
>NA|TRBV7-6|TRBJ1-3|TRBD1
TGTGCCAGCAGCTTAGAGGGGGCGCCTGGAAACACCATATATTTT
CASSLEGAPGNTIYF
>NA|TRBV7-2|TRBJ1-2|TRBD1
TGTGCCAGCAGCTTAACCGGGACAGGGGCCTCGGGCTATGGCTACACCTTC
CASSLTGTGASGYGYTF
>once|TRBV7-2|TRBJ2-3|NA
TGTGCCAGCGGAGCGCGCAGCACAGATACGCAGTATTTT
CASGARSTDTQYF
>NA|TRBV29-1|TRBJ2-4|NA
TGCAGCGTTCTAAATACCGCCGAAGTTCAGTACTTC
CSVLNTAEVQYF
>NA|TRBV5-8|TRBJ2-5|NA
TGTGCCAGCAGCTTGTCGCGGTGGTATGAGACCCAGTACTTC
CASSLSRWYETQYF
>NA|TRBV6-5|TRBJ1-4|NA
TGTGCCAGCAGTTACAGACAGAAAGATGAAAAACTGTTTTTT
CASSYRQKDEKLFF
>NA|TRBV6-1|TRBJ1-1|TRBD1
TGTGCCAGCAGTGACAGGGGGTTCATGAACACTGAAGCTTTCTTT
CASSDRGFMNTEAFF
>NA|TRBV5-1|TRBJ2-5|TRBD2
TGCGCCAGCAGCTTGGGCCTAGCGGGGAGCCAAGAGACCCAGTACTTC
CASSLGLAGSQETQYF
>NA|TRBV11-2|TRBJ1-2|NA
TGTGCCAGCAGCTTAGGGGAGGGGTATGGCTACACCTTC
CASSLGEGYGYTF
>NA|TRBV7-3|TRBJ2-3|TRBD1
TGTGCCAGCAGTCCTCGGACAGGGACTGATACGCAGTATTTT
CASSPRTGTDTQYF
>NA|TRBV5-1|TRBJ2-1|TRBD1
TGCGCCAGCAGCTTGGTCTCCGGGACAGGGCCTCTTGAGCAGTTCTTC
CASSLVSGTGPLEQFF
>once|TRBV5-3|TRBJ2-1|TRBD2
TGTGCCAGAAGCTTGGAACTAGCGGACAATGAGCAGTTCTTC
CARSLELADNEQFF
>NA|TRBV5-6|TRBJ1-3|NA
TGTGCCAGCAGCCAGTATCGGGATAAAGGAAACACCATATATTTT
CASSQYRDKGNTIYF
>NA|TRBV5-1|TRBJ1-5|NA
TGCGCCAGCTCCACGGGGGGCAGCAATCAGCCCCAGCATTTT
CASSTGGSNQPQHF
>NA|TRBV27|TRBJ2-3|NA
TGTGCCAGCATGGGGGGTATCGGCACAGATACGCAGTATTTT
CASMGGIGTDTQYF
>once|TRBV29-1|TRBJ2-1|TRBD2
TGCAGCGTTTCTAGCGGCTCCTACAATGAGCAGTTCTTC
CSVSSGSYNEQFF
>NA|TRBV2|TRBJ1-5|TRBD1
TGTGCCAGCAGTACCGGGACAGGGGGCTTTCAGCCCCAGCATTTT
CASSTGTGGFQPQHF
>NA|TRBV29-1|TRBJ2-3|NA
TGCAGCGTAGGGAGTTTAGCGTCAGATACGCAGTATTTT
CSVGSLASDTQYF
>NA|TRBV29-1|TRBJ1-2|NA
TGCAGCGTTGTTAGAGGCGTAGATGGCTACACCTTC
CSVVRGVDGYTF
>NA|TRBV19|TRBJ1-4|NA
TGTGCCACCAGGTCTGGGGGGAATGAAAAACTGTTTTTT
CATRSGGNEKLFF
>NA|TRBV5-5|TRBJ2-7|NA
TGTGCCAGCAGACCGACAGGCCCCTACGAGCAGTACTTC
CASRPTGPYEQYF
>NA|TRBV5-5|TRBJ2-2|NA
TGTGCCAGCAGCTTGGGGCGCCGGACACACCCCGGGGAGCTGTTTTTT
CASSLGRRTHPGELFF
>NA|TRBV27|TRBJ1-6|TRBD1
TGTGCCAGCAGCCTAACCGGGACAGGGAATTCACCCCTCCACTTT
CASSLTGTGNSPLHF
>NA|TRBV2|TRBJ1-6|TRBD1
TGTGCCAGCCGGGGACAGGGTAATTCACCCCTCCACTTT
CASRGQGNSPLHF
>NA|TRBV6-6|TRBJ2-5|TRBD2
TGTGCCAGCAGGTGGGGCGGGGGGGCGTTGGAGACCCAGTACTTC
CASRWGGGALETQYF
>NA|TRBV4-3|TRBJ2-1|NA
TGCGCCAGCAGCCAAGATCCGGTAGCGGAGCAGTTCTTC
CASSQDPVAEQFF
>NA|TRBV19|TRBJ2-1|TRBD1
TGTGCCAGTAGTACGTCCGGGACAGGGCTCAATGAGCAGTTCTTC
CASSTSGTGLNEQFF
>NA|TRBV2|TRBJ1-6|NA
TGTGCCAGCAGCGCGATTTCTTCACCCCTCCACTTT
CASSAISSPLHF
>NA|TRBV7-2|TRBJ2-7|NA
TGTGCCAGCAGCACCCGGGACACAGTCTACGAGCAGTACTTC
CASSTRDTVYEQYF
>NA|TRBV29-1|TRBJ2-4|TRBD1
TGCAGCGTTTCCCGGGACAGGGAGGAAAACATTCAGTACTTC
CSVSRDREENIQYF
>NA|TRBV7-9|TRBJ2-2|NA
TGTGCCAGCAGCCATAGAGGGGGAACCGGGGAGCTGTTTTTT
CASSHRGGTGELFF
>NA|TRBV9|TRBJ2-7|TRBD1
TGTGCCAGCAGCGTGCAGGGGGCGAAGTACTTC
CASSVQGAKYF
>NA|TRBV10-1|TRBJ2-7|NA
TGCGCCAGCAGCCGCGACAGGCCCCCGAACGAGCAGTACTTC
CASSRDRPPNEQYF
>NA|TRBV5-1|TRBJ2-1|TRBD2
TGCGCCAGCAGCATAGGACTAGCGGGGGGGCACAATGAGCAGTTCTTC
CASSIGLAGGHNEQFF
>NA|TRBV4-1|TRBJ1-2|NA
TGCGCCAGCAGCCAAGGGAGTCAGAGCTATGGCTACACCTTC
CASSQGSQSYGYTF
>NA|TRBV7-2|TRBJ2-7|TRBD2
TGTGCCAGCAGCTTAATTGCTAGCGGGGGGGCCCGCTACGAGCAGTACTTC
CASSLIASGGARYEQYF
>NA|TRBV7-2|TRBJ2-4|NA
TGTGCCAGCAGTCCAGGGATAGCCAAAAACATTCAGTACTTC
CASSPGIAKNIQYF
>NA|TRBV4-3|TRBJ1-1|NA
TGCGCCAGCAGCCAAGTCCCTCACACTGAAGCTTTCTTT
CASSQVPHTEAFF
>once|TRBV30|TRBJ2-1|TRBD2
TGTGCCTGGAGCCTCACTAGCGGGGGGGCCAGCAATGAGCAGTTCTTC
CAWSLTSGGASNEQFF
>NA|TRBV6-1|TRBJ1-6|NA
TGTGCCAGCACAAGACAGGTTTTGAATTCACCCCTCCACTTT
CASTRQVLNSPLHF
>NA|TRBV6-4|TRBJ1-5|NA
TGTGCCAGCAGTGACTCAGAAGGGACTCTCCAGCATTTT
CASSDSEGTLQHF
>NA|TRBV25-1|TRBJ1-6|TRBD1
TGTGCCAGCAGTGAATGGGACAGGGGACAAGATTCACCCCTCCACTTT
CASSEWDRGQDSPLHF
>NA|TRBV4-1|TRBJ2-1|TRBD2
TGCGCCAGCAGCCGGGTCGGACTAGCGCCATACAATGAGCAGTTCTTC
CASSRVGLAPYNEQFF
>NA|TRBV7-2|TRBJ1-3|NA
TGTGCCAGCAGCCTACAGGGTGGGGCAGGAAACACCATATATTTT
CASSLQGGAGNTIYF
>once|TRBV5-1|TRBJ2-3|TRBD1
TGCGCCAGCAGATTGACAGGGGAAACAGATACGCAGTATTTT
CASRLTGETDTQYF
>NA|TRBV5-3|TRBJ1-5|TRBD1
TGTGCCAGAAGCAGGGGGCCCAGGGGACCTAAAAGCAATCAGCCCCAGCATTTT
CARSRGPRGPKSNQPQHF
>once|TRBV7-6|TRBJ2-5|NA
TGTGCCAGCAGCTTAGGACTTAGCCTGGGGACCCAGTACTTC
CASSLGLSLGTQYF